Below, 17 T cell receptor beta chains from the same sample are listed, as sequenced in a study of T cell responses to AZD1222 COVID-19 vaccine (dated by TCRdb to the early 2020s). The receptor library was made with the immunoSEQ multiplex PCR assay. TCRdb provides this immuneACCESS table in a form limited to in-frame rearrangements. Some clones are lacking; in checked studies, under half of them reflect an unresolved V gene, and why the rest are absent is not known. Within this sample are around 47,000 clones, with around four fifths of them counted one time only. The ten most abundant clones make up roughly a fifth of the sample. The label giving this sample's time point can be read as: about 28 days (+/-7) after the second vaccine dose. The intended sense of this specimen's treatment or condition label: meningococcal conjugate vaccine given as trial control. The sample here was peripheral blood, taken 28 days after the second dose of the MenACWY control vaccine. These receptors originate from an adult who received the MenACWY meningococcal vaccine as a control.

The CDR3 sequence: CASSSIAGGALGEQFF. CDR3 nucleotides: TGTGCCAGCAGCTCGATTGCAGGGGGTGCGTTGGGAGAGCAGTTCTTC. The chain recombines TRBV5-5 with TRBJ2-1; 7 bases line up with TRBD1. The V and J ends lost 3 bases and 10 bases, in that order; junction bases with no gene match: 16. The CDR3 loop spans 16 amino acids. Germline CDR1 and CDR2: SGHKS and YYEKEE (reference sequence).

In this sample, this clone turned up a few times. V and J are TRBV9 and TRBJ2-1; possibly TRBD2 for D (5 bases). V lost 4 bases, J lost 0 bases, and 11 bases lay in between. Germline V gene sequence: CDR1 SGDLS, CDR2 YYNGEE. CDR3 size: 15 residues. The CDR3 nucleotides are TGTGCCAGCAGCCTTGTGGGGAGCTCCTACAATGAGCAGTTCTTC. Its protein product is CASSLVGSSYNEQFF.

The rearrangement joins TRBV15 to TRBJ2-1; 8 bases are a match to TRBD2. V shed 7 bases and J 3 bases; nucleotides not matched to a gene: 11. CDR1 and CDR2 from the germline V gene are LNHNV and YYDKDF (reference sequence). The CDR3 has 16 amino acids. CDR3 amino acids: CATTNLRAGGYNEQFF. CDR3 bases: TGTGCCACCACCAACCTTAGGGCGGGAGGCTACAATGAGCAGTTCTTC.

This clone was seen more than once but under ten times. The chain carries TRBV3-1 (or the pseudogene TRBV3-2) and TRBJ1-1; 8 positions agree with TRBD1. Trimming took 2 bases from V and 4 from J; bases not matched to a gene: 9. The CDR3 has 16 residues. Germline CDR1 reads LGHDT; CDR2 reads YNNKEL (reference sequence). The CDR3 nucleotides are TGTGCCAGCAGCCAAACTAAATCCACAGGGGGCACTGAAGCTTTCTTT. Encoded protein: CASSQTKSTGGTEAFF.

The CDR3 here is CASSPTNGETQYF. CDR3 bases: TGTGCCAGCTCACCGACAAACGGAGAGACCCAGTACTTC. The rearrangement joins TRBV18 to TRBJ2-5; the D is unclear. There are 13 residues in the CDR3. The V and J ends lost 3 bases and 4 bases respectively, with 9 bases between them. CDR1 and CDR2 (germline): KGHSH, LQKENI.

The V and J genes are TRBV10-3 and TRBJ2-3; D possibly corresponds to TRBD1 (6 bases). The CDR3 length is 14 residues. The germline V and J ends were trimmed by 2 bases and 4 bases, with 10 bases remaining between them. Germline CDR1 ENHRY, CDR2 SYGVKD. The CDR3 here is CAISEGRGADTQYF. Here the CDR3 DNA reads TGTGCCATCAGTGAGGGCAGGGGTGCAGATACGCAGTATTTT.

J is TRBJ2-3 and V is TRBV28; no definite D call. CDR1 is MDHEN, CDR2 SYDVKM, per germline. V lost 4 bases to trimming and J lost 7 bases, with 6 bases between them. This CDR3 spans 11 amino acids. In DNA form, the CDR3 reads TGTGCCAGCAGTTCCTCTCATACGCAGTATTTT. Its translation is CASSSSHTQYF.

The CDR3 sequence is CASRDDRSLSPEQYF. DNA for the CDR3: TGTGCCAGCAGAGATGACAGGTCCCTAAGCCCTGAGCAGTACTTC. This chain joins TRBV5-8 and TRBJ2-7, with D tentatively TRBD1 (6 bases). Germline values: CDR1 SGHTS, CDR2 YDEGEE. This CDR3 is built from 15 residues. V lost 5 bases to trimming and J lost 7 bases, with 22 bases between them.

The chain links TRBV7-9 to TRBJ1-2; D unresolved. V was shortened by 2 bases and J by 4 bases, with 5 bases between the two germline ends. Germline V CDR1 and CDR2: SEHNR, FQNEAQ (reference sequence). CDR3 length: 12 amino acids. The CDR3 reads CASSLFAYGYTF. CDR3 DNA: TGTGCCAGCAGCTTATTCGCCTATGGCTACACCTTC.

V is TRBV11-3 and J is TRBJ1-2; D unclear. Germline V gene data show CDR1 as SGHNT and CDR2 as YENEEA. The CDR3 is made up of 12 amino acids. The ends were cut back, 3 bases at V and 3 bases at J, with 5 bases in the middle. CDR3 protein: CASSFKDYGYTF. In DNA, the CDR3 is TGTGCCAGCAGCTTTAAAGACTATGGCTACACCTTC.

The genes are TRBV9 and TRBJ2-3, with a tentative D call TRBD1 (5 bases). The germline V gene encodes CDR1 SGDLS and CDR2 YYNGEE. V was cut by 0 bases and J by 4 bases, with 15 bases left in between. The CDR3 has 16 residues. CDR3 nucleotide sequence: TGTGCCAGCAGCGTAGAAACTGGACAAGGGCCAGATACGCAGTATTTT. It is translated as CASSVETGQGPDTQYF.

V gene TRBV10-1 combines with J gene TRBJ1-1; D remains ambiguous. V was cut by 5 bases and J by 4 bases, with 14 bases left in between. There are 14 residues in the CDR3. Germline V gene sequence: CDR1 WNHNN, CDR2 SYGVQD (reference sequence). The CDR3 reads CASSSDPSGTEAFF. In DNA form, the CDR3 reads TGCGCCAGCAGTTCCGACCCTAGTGGCACTGAAGCTTTCTTT.

This chain links TRBV19 with TRBJ2-5; 11 bases match TRBD1. This CDR3 region has 15 residues. After removal of 6 bases from V and 7 bases from J, the junction contained 10 bases not matched to a gene. Germline values: CDR1 LNHDA, CDR2 SQIVND (reference sequence). The CDR3 sequence is CASSRGQGGTRTQYF. The CDR3 bases are TGTGCCAGTAGCCGGGGACAGGGGGGAACCCGGACCCAGTACTTC.

The gene calls are TRBV28 and TRBJ1-4; TRBD1 might be the D (5 bases). V was pared by 8 bases and J by 7 bases, with 20 bases between. Germline V lookup: CDR1 MDHEN, CDR2 SYDVKM. This CDR3 region has 15 residues. The CDR3 sequence is CASLPGRRVGEKLFF. Written as DNA, the CDR3 is TGTGCCAGCTTGCCGGGACGTCGGGTTGGTGAAAAACTGTTTTTT.

Details on this clone: At one of its ends the junction is not consistent with the germline gene, which may arise from a read error. This chain uses TRBV27 with TRBJ2-3; 9 nucleotides match TRBD2. Germline V CDR1 and CDR2: MNHEY, SMNVEV (reference sequence). The CDR3 extends over 17 amino acids. CDR3 amino acids: CASSISASGAFTDTQYF. CDR3 nucleotides: TGTGCCAGCAGTATATCGGCTAGCGGGGCATTCACAGATACGCAGTATTTT.

The J gene is TRBJ1-1, the V gene TRBV4-1; D unresolved. The germline gives CDR1 MGHRA, CDR2 YSYEKL. The CDR3 consists of 14 residues. Trimming cost V 1 base and J 0 bases, with 6 bases left between them. CDR3 nucleotide sequence: TGCGCCAGCAGCCAAGTCGAGTTGAACACTGAAGCTTTCTTT. Encoded protein: CASSQVELNTEAFF.

The chain combines TRBV6-5 with TRBJ2-7; 9 nucleotides line up with TRBD1. Looked up from germline, CDR1 is MNHEY and CDR2 is SVGAGI. CDR3 length equals 13 residues. Trimming removed 8 bases from V and 3 bases from J; junction bases left unmatched: 5. The CDR3: CASYGTGNYEQYV. The CDR3 nucleotides read TGTGCCAGCTATGGGACAGGGAACTACGAGCAGTACGTC.